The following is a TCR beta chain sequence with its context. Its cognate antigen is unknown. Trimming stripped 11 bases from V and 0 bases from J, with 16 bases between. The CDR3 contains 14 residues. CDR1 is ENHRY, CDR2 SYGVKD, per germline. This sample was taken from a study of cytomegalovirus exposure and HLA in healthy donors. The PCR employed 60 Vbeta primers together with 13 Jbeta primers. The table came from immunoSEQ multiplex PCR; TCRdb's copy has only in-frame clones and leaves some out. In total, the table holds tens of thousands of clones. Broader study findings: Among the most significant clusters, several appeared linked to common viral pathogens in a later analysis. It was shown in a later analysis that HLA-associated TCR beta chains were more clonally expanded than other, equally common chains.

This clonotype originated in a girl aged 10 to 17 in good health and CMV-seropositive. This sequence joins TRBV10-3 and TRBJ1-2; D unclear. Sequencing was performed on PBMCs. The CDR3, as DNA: TGTGCCGCCACCTATTCGGGAGCTAACTATGGCTACACCTTC. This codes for CAATYSGANYGYTF.